The rows below give T cell receptor beta chains drawn from one sample of a study of early T cells in non-severe SARS-CoV-2 infection. TCRdb re-called the 5' RACE reads with MiXCR, one entry per CDR3 protein. The table lists about 80,000 distinct CDR3 sequences, approximately 12% of them singletons, with around 3.7% in the top ten. Sample: whole blood. These receptors were taken from an adult who was a healthcare worker with PCR-confirmed SARS-CoV-2 infection or an uninfected control (not recorded which). CDR3s include the opening cysteine and the closing phenylalanine or tryptophan. Fields, in order: D gene, J gene, clone size, V gene, CDR3 DNA, CDR3 protein. A D gene is named only where the DNA matches it firmly. Clone size appears in some rows only: once, few, many, or a class for an expanded clone.

d_call: TRBD1
j_call: TRBJ1-4
clone_size: -
v_call: TRBV7-9
cdr3_nt: TGTGCCAGCAGCCTAGGACAGGGGTTTGAAAAACTGTTTTTT
cdr3_aa: CASSLGQGFEKLFF

d_call: TRBD1
j_call: TRBJ1-1
clone_size: few
v_call: TRBV5-1
cdr3_nt: TGCGCCAGCAGCTTGGCACAGGGGATAGGGACTGAAGCTTTCTTT
cdr3_aa: CASSLAQGIGTEAFF

d_call: -
j_call: TRBJ2-2
clone_size: few
v_call: TRBV11-2
cdr3_nt: TGTGCCAGCACCCCAGGGTACATAAACACCGGGGAGCTGTTTTTT
cdr3_aa: CASTPGYINTGELFF

d_call: -
j_call: TRBJ2-7
clone_size: -
v_call: TRBV20-1
cdr3_nt: TGCAGTGCTAGAGACCCGGACTCGGCTAGAGGAGAGCAGTACTTC
cdr3_aa: CSARDPDSARGEQYF

d_call: TRBD2
j_call: TRBJ2-1
clone_size: many
v_call: TRBV29-1
cdr3_nt: TGCAGCGTTTGGGGAGGGACCGGGGTGGATGAGCAGTTCTTC
cdr3_aa: CSVWGGTGVDEQFF

d_call: -
j_call: TRBJ1-1
clone_size: -
v_call: TRBV13
cdr3_nt: TGTGCCAGCAGCTCGACAGTTATGAACACTGAAGCTTTCTTT
cdr3_aa: CASSSTVMNTEAFF

d_call: -
j_call: TRBJ1-2
clone_size: many
v_call: TRBV30
cdr3_nt: TGTGCCTGGAAAGTTCTGAGCTATGGCTACACCTTC
cdr3_aa: CAWKVLSYGYTF

d_call: -
j_call: TRBJ1-2
clone_size: many
v_call: TRBV6-1
cdr3_nt: TGTGCCAGCAGGCCTAACAGCCACTATGGCTACACCTTC
cdr3_aa: CASRPNSHYGYTF

d_call: -
j_call: TRBJ2-7
clone_size: few
v_call: TRBV29-1
cdr3_nt: TGCAGCGTTGAAGGCGGTCCCAGAGAGCAGTACTTC
cdr3_aa: CSVEGGPREQYF

d_call: -
j_call: TRBJ2-1
clone_size: -
v_call: TRBV18
cdr3_nt: TGTGCCAGCTCACCTCCGGCTTTCCAGTCCTACAATGAGCAGTTCTTC
cdr3_aa: CASSPPAFQSYNEQFF

d_call: -
j_call: TRBJ1-2
clone_size: -
v_call: TRBV20-1
cdr3_nt: TGCAGTGCTGGACGGATCGGGGATGACTATGGCTACACCTTC
cdr3_aa: CSAGRIGDDYGYTF

d_call: -
j_call: TRBJ2-3
clone_size: -
v_call: TRBV7-3
cdr3_nt: TGTGCCAGCAGTTTGGAACTCACAGATACGCAGTATTTT
cdr3_aa: CASSLELTDTQYF

d_call: TRBD2
j_call: TRBJ2-3
clone_size: -
v_call: TRBV6-6
cdr3_nt: TGTGCCAGCAGGGGACTAGCCCGTAGCACAGATACGCAGTATTTT
cdr3_aa: CASRGLARSTDTQYF

d_call: -
j_call: TRBJ2-5
clone_size: -
v_call: TRBV28
cdr3_nt: TGTGCCAGCACCTCTGGTAGTGAAGAGACCCAGTACTTC
cdr3_aa: CASTSGSEETQYF

d_call: -
j_call: TRBJ2-1
clone_size: few
v_call: TRBV4-1
cdr3_nt: TGCGCCAGCAGCCATGTAGATCTAGGGATCTCCTACAATGAGCAGTTCTTC
cdr3_aa: CASSHVDLGISYNEQFF

d_call: TRBD2
j_call: TRBJ2-3
clone_size: many
v_call: TRBV2
cdr3_nt: TGTGCCAGCAGGAAAGCACCGGGACTAGCGCGAGGTAGCACAGATACGCAGTATTTT
cdr3_aa: CASRKAPGLARGSTDTQYF

d_call: -
j_call: TRBJ2-5
clone_size: few
v_call: TRBV2
cdr3_nt: TGTGCCAGCACCCTTCTAGCGACCCGGGGGGAGACCCAGTACTTC
cdr3_aa: CASTLLATRGETQYF

d_call: -
j_call: TRBJ1-1
clone_size: many
v_call: TRBV7-9
cdr3_nt: TGTGCCAGCAGCGGCGCGGAGCCGGGGACTGAAGCTTTCTTT
cdr3_aa: CASSGAEPGTEAFF

d_call: -
j_call: TRBJ2-3
clone_size: many
v_call: TRBV7-3
cdr3_nt: TGTGCCAGCAGCTTGGGGGGTCTGGTCGCTGCAGATACGCAGTATTTT
cdr3_aa: CASSLGGLVAADTQYF

d_call: -
j_call: TRBJ1-1
clone_size: few
v_call: TRBV18
cdr3_nt: TGTGCCAGCTCACCCGCAGGGATAACCCTTGAAGCTTTCTTT
cdr3_aa: CASSPAGITLEAFF

d_call: -
j_call: TRBJ2-2
clone_size: -
v_call: TRBV21-1
cdr3_nt: TGTGCCAGCCTGCCCCCGCGGACTAGCGGATACACCGGGGAGCTGTTTTTT
cdr3_aa: CASLPPRTSGYTGELFF

d_call: -
j_call: TRBJ2-1
clone_size: -
v_call: TRBV28
cdr3_nt: TGTGCCAGCAGTTTTTTCGACGAGCAGTTCTTC
cdr3_aa: CASSFFDEQFF

d_call: -
j_call: TRBJ2-5
clone_size: many
v_call: TRBV12-3/TRBV12-4
cdr3_nt: TGTGCCAGCAGTTTTGCGTCAGATCAAGAGACCCAGTACTTC
cdr3_aa: CASSFASDQETQYF

d_call: -
j_call: TRBJ2-2
clone_size: -
v_call: TRBV18
cdr3_nt: TGTGCCAGCTCACTTCGACCTCCGAACACCGGGGAGCTGTTTTTT
cdr3_aa: CASSLRPPNTGELFF

d_call: -
j_call: TRBJ1-3
clone_size: few
v_call: TRBV19
cdr3_nt: TGTGCCAGTAGTAAAACACAGGGAGCAGGCTCTGGAAACACCATATATTTT
cdr3_aa: CASSKTQGAGSGNTIYF

d_call: TRBD2
j_call: TRBJ2-3
clone_size: -
v_call: TRBV6-1
cdr3_nt: TGTGCCAGCAGATCTCCGGGACTAGCGGGAGTTCTTAGCACAGATACGCAGTATTTT
cdr3_aa: CASRSPGLAGVLSTDTQYF

d_call: TRBD1
j_call: TRBJ2-7
clone_size: -
v_call: TRBV11-3
cdr3_nt: TGTGCCAGCAGCTTACCGGGACAGGGGTACGAGCAGTACTTC
cdr3_aa: CASSLPGQGYEQYF

d_call: -
j_call: TRBJ1-3
clone_size: -
v_call: TRBV5-1
cdr3_nt: TGCGCCAGCAGCTTGGTTGGAGGGGTCTTTACTGGAAACACCATATATTTT
cdr3_aa: CASSLVGGVFTGNTIYF

d_call: TRBD1
j_call: TRBJ2-1
clone_size: many
v_call: TRBV19
cdr3_nt: TGTGCCAGTAGGACAGGGGGCTGGAATGAGCAGTTCTTC
cdr3_aa: CASRTGGWNEQFF

d_call: -
j_call: TRBJ1-1
clone_size: -
v_call: TRBV29-1
cdr3_nt: TGCAGCGCTGAGGGTGACTTGCGCACTGAAGCTTTCTTT
cdr3_aa: CSAEGDLRTEAFF

d_call: -
j_call: TRBJ1-5
clone_size: many
v_call: TRBV6-5
cdr3_nt: TGTGCCAGCAGTGAGCAGAGGAGCAATCAGCCCCAGCATTTT
cdr3_aa: CASSEQRSNQPQHF

d_call: -
j_call: TRBJ1-1
clone_size: few
v_call: TRBV18
cdr3_nt: TGTGCCAGCTCACTCGCTGGGGGATTGAACACTGAAGCTTTCTTT
cdr3_aa: CASSLAGGLNTEAFF

d_call: TRBD1
j_call: TRBJ2-5
clone_size: few
v_call: TRBV5-1
cdr3_nt: TGCGCCAGCAGCCAGGGGGCAGAGGAGACCCAGTACTTC
cdr3_aa: CASSQGAEETQYF

d_call: TRBD2
j_call: TRBJ2-3
clone_size: -
v_call: TRBV28
cdr3_nt: TGTGCCAGCAGTTTCCTGGGGACTAGCGGGAGGTCAGATACGCAGTATTTT
cdr3_aa: CASSFLGTSGRSDTQYF

d_call: -
j_call: TRBJ2-2
clone_size: many
v_call: TRBV1
cdr3_nt: TGCACCAGCAGCCAAGACCGGGGGGGACTAGTCCCCACCGGGGAGCTGTTTTTT
cdr3_aa: CTSSQDRGGLVPTGELFF

d_call: TRBD2
j_call: TRBJ2-1
clone_size: -
v_call: TRBV7-6
cdr3_nt: TGTGCCAGCAGCCTCCGGCCTAGGACTAGCGGGAGTTCTACCGAGTTCCATGAGCAGTTCTTC
cdr3_aa: CASSLRPRTSGSSTEFHEQFF

d_call: TRBD2
j_call: TRBJ2-7
clone_size: -
v_call: TRBV28
cdr3_nt: TGTGCCAGCAGTTTAGGGGGAGGGCCTCGGTACGAGCAGTACTTC
cdr3_aa: CASSLGGGPRYEQYF

d_call: -
j_call: TRBJ2-1
clone_size: many
v_call: TRBV7-2
cdr3_nt: TGTGCCAGCAGCCCGGGAAGCGGGCATGAGCAGTTCTTC
cdr3_aa: CASSPGSGHEQFF

d_call: TRBD1
j_call: TRBJ2-5
clone_size: -
v_call: TRBV28
cdr3_nt: TGTGCCAGCAGCGTCCGGGACAGGGGAGAGACCCAGTACTTC
cdr3_aa: CASSVRDRGETQYF

d_call: TRBD1
j_call: TRBJ2-3
clone_size: -
v_call: TRBV28
cdr3_nt: TGTGCCAGCAGTTCCTGGACAGGCGGGAGCACAGATACGCAGTATTTT
cdr3_aa: CASSSWTGGSTDTQYF

d_call: -
j_call: TRBJ2-7
clone_size: -
v_call: TRBV28
cdr3_nt: TGTGCCAGCAGCCGGAAGCCCTACTACGAGCAGTACTTC
cdr3_aa: CASSRKPYYEQYF

d_call: -
j_call: TRBJ2-3
clone_size: -
v_call: TRBV20-1
cdr3_nt: TGCAGTGCTAGGCCCTCTGGAGATACGCAGTATTTT
cdr3_aa: CSARPSGDTQYF

d_call: TRBD2
j_call: TRBJ2-7
clone_size: many
v_call: TRBV3-1
cdr3_nt: TGTGCCAGCAGCCAAGCGAGTAGCGGGAGAATAGTGTACGAGCAGTACTTC
cdr3_aa: CASSQASSGRIVYEQYF

d_call: TRBD2
j_call: TRBJ2-1
clone_size: many
v_call: TRBV5-1
cdr3_nt: TGCGCCAGCAGCTTCCGGGAGGCCTCCTACAATGAGCAGTTCTTC
cdr3_aa: CASSFREASYNEQFF

d_call: -
j_call: TRBJ1-2
clone_size: few
v_call: TRBV28
cdr3_nt: TGTGCCAGCAGTGGGGGACAAGGGGATGGCTACACCTTC
cdr3_aa: CASSGGQGDGYTF